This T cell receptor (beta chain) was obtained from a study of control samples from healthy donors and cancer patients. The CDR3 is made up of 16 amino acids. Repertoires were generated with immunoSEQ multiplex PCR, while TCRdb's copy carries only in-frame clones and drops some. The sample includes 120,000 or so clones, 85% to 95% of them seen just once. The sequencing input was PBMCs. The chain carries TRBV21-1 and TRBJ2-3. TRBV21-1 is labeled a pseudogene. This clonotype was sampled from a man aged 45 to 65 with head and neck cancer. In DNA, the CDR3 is TGTGCCAGCAGCAAAGGGGGATTTTTCGGGACAGATACGCAGTATTTT. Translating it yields CASSKGGFFGTDTQYF.